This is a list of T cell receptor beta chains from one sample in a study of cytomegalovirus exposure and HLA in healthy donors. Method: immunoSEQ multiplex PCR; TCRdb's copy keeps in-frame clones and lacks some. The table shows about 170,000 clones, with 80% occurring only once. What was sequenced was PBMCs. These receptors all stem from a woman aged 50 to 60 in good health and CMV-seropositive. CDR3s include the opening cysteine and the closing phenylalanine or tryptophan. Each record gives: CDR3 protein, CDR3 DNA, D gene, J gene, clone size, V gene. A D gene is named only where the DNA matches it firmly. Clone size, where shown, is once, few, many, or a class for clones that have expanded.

CASSSLGTGITEAFF | TGCGCCAGCAGCTCATTAGGGACAGGGATCACTGAAGCTTTCTTT | TRBD1 | TRBJ1-1 | - | TRBV5-1
CATTDRPTDTQYF | TGTGCCACGACGGACAGGCCCACAGATACGCAGTATTTT | TRBD1 | TRBJ2-3 | - | TRBV19
CAISAASPGQGTEAFF | TGTGCCATCAGTGCAGCCTCGCCGGGACAGGGAACTGAAGCTTTCTTT | TRBD1 | TRBJ1-1 | - | TRBV10-3
CSVARDYNEQFF | TGCAGCGTTGCCCGGGATTACAATGAGCAGTTCTTC | - | TRBJ2-1 | - | TRBV29-1
CASSSSTDTQYF | TGTGCCAGCAGCTCATCCACAGATACGCAGTATTTT | - | TRBJ2-3 | - | TRBV11-2
CAWKGGGRQYF | TGTGCCTGGAAGGGAGGGGGGCGGCAGTACTTC | - | TRBJ2-7 | - | TRBV30
CASSLVRANIQYF | TGTGCCAGCAGCTTAGTCAGGGCAAACATTCAGTACTTC | - | TRBJ2-4 | - | TRBV11-2
CASSLRLGTGVYGYTF | TGTGCCAGCAGCCTCCGACTCGGGACAGGCGTCTATGGCTACACCTTC | TRBD1 | TRBJ1-2 | - | TRBV7-8
CASSVPPGELFF | TGTGCCAGCAGCGTACCTCCCGGGGAGCTGTTTTTT | - | TRBJ2-2 | - | TRBV9
CASSLDFGGEGYNEQFF | TGCGCCAGCAGCTTGGACTTCGGGGGAGAGGGATACAATGAGCAGTTCTTC | - | TRBJ2-1 | - | TRBV5-1
CAISDVGGRETQYF | TGTGCCATCAGTGATGTCGGGGGACGGGAGACCCAGTACTTC | - | TRBJ2-5 | once | TRBV10-3
CASSERGTGGYEQYF | TGTGCCAGCAGTGAAAGAGGGACAGGGGGATACGAGCAGTACTTC | TRBD1 | TRBJ2-7 | many | TRBV6-1
CASSPSGGGPDTGELFF | TGCGCCAGCAGCCCCTCCGGCGGGGGGCCGGACACCGGGGAGCTGTTTTTT | TRBD2 | TRBJ2-2 | - | TRBV5-1
CAINTVNTEAFF | TGTGCCATCAATACAGTGAACACTGAAGCTTTCTTT | - | TRBJ1-1 | few | TRBV10-3
CASSPGQVYQPQHF | TGTGCCAGCAGCCCCGGACAGGTCTACCAGCCCCAGCATTTT | TRBD1 | TRBJ1-5 | - | TRBV6-5
CASSQDFRGSQETQYF | TGCGCCAGCAGCCAAGACTTTCGTGGGAGCCAAGAGACCCAGTACTTC | - | TRBJ2-5 | few | TRBV4-3
CASSLSGRQEVGYTF | TGTGCCAGCAGCTTAAGCGGGCGTCAGGAGGTTGGCTACACCTTC | - | TRBJ1-2 | - | TRBV7-2
CASSQERGSTDTQYF | TGCGCCAGCAGCCAGGAGCGGGGGTCCACAGATACGCAGTATTTT | TRBD2 | TRBJ2-3 | few | TRBV4-3
CASSEGQNFSPLHF | TGTGCCAGCAGCGAGGGTCAGAACTTTTCACCCCTCCACTTT | - | TRBJ1-6 | - | TRBV11-3
CASSLWTPGLPPSGEQFF | TGTGCCAGCAGCTTATGGACTCCGGGACTACCTCCCTCGGGTGAGCAGTTCTTC | TRBD2 | TRBJ2-1 | - | TRBV7-6